This entry concerns a single T cell receptor (beta chain). The data were obtained in a study of blood T cell repertoires in COVID-19. Across the study: The United States, Italy and Spain provided the acute and convalescent COVID-19 samples. PBMCs, B-cell-depleted T cells, or T cells were the source of the cDNA or gDNA that made up the material.

As handled by the study authors: Amplification of reference gene primers was used by the study to estimate nucleated cell counts. The table came from immunoSEQ multiplex PCR; TCRdb's copy has only in-frame clones and leaves some out. V and J calls and clone size are as listed in that table; D and trimming were resolved from the DNA. The sample holds under 350,000 clones, 85% seen once. Germline V lookup: CDR1 LNHDA, CDR2 SQIVND (reference sequence). The CDR3 has 19 residues. Trimming took 8 bases from V and 0 from J; bases not matched to a gene: 16. The genes are TRBV19 and TRBJ2-6, with 7 bases aligning to TRBD1. This sequence was found in a human donor in a cohort sampled during active COVID-19. The sequenced material came from peripheral blood. CDR3 nucleotides: TGTGCCAGTGGTCGGGACAGCATCTTTCAGACCTCTGGGGCCAACGTCCTGACTTTC. Protein sequence: CASGRDSIFQTSGANVLTF.